The 14 T cell receptor beta chains below were found in one sample sequenced in a study of cytomegalovirus exposure and HLA in healthy donors. Primers included in the PCR were 60 Vbeta and 13 Jbeta primers. Clones were sequenced by immunoSEQ multiplex PCR, and TCRdb holds only the in-frame ones, with some missing. The repertoire holds 150,000 to 200,000 clones, with roughly 71% as singletons. The sequenced sample consisted of PBMCs. These receptor sequences come from a girl between 5 and 17 years old in good health and CMV-seronegative.

The chain carries TRBV27 and TRBJ1-2; D is unclear. Trimming stripped 8 bases from V and 4 bases from J, with 17 bases between. This CDR3 comprises 14 residues. Germline V gene data show CDR1 as MNHEY and CDR2 as SMNVEV (reference sequence). CDR3 sequence (DNA): TGTGCCAGCGCGGTGGGAATGGGGAGCTATGGCTACACCTTC. It specifies CASAVGMGSYGYTF.

The CDR3 spells CASSPTGTGEGYTF. In DNA form, the CDR3 reads TGTGCCAGTAGTCCTACCGGGACAGGGGAGGGCTACACCTTC. V usage is TRBV19 and J usage is TRBJ1-2; the match to TRBD1 covers 10 bases. Germline CDR1 LNHDA, CDR2 SQIVND (reference sequence). The CDR3 sequence is 14 residues long. After removal of 5 bases from V and 8 bases from J, the junction contained 8 bases not matched to a gene.

The J gene is TRBJ2-7, the V gene TRBV28, with D perhaps matching TRBD2 (6 bases). This CDR3 is 12 amino acids long. Germline CDR1 is MDHEN and CDR2 is SYDVKM. V lost 6 bases, J lost 6 bases, and 12 bases lay in between. Here the CDR3 DNA reads TGTGCCAGCAGGACTGCGGGGTTCGAGCAGTACTTC. Residues: CASRTAGFEQYF.

The V gene is TRBV6-5, the J gene TRBJ2-2; 8 positions agree with TRBD1. V lost 10 bases, J lost 3 bases, and 10 bases stayed unmatched. Germline CDR1 reads MNHEY; CDR2 reads SVGAGI. The CDR3 has 15 residues. The CDR3 DNA is TGTGCCACCTGGACAGGGTCGCTTTACACCGGGGAGCTGTTTTTT. This gives the protein CATWTGSLYTGELFF.

The genes are TRBV7-9 and TRBJ2-3, with D unclear. The germline CDR1 and CDR2 sequences are SEHNR and FQNEAQ (reference sequence). The V end was cut by 1 base, the J end by 3 bases, with 5 bases between. The CDR3 has 13 amino acids. The CDR3 is CASSLGQTDTQYF. CDR3 DNA sequence: TGTGCCAGCAGCTTAGGGCAGACAGATACGCAGTATTTT. Drawing the rest from reference TRBV7-9 and TRBJ2-3, the complete variable domain is DTGVSQNPRHKITKRGQNVTFRCDPISEHNRLYWYRQTLGQGPEFLTYFQNEAQLEKSRLLSDRFSAERPKGSFSTLEIQRTEQGDSAMYLCASSLGQTDTQYFGPGTRLTVL.

V and J are TRBV11-3 and TRBJ2-1; TRBD2 matches 11 bases. CDR3 length equals 15 residues. Germline V gives CDR1 SGHNT, CDR2 YENEEA. With 5 bases clipped from V and 8 bases from J, the junction kept 8 bases outside the gene matches. Here the CDR3 DNA reads TGTGCCAGCAGCAAACTAGCGGGGGCTCTGCATGAGCAGTTCTTC. Translated, it gives CASSKLAGALHEQFF. Together with reference TRBV11-3 and TRBJ2-1, the CDR3 gives the full variable domain: EAGVVQSPRYKIIEKKQPVAFWCNPISGHNTLYWYLQNLGQGPELLIRYENEEAVDDSQLPKDRFSAERLKGVDSTLKIQPAELGDSAVYLCASSKLAGALHEQFFGPGTRLTVL.

This clone was picked up one time. The chain employs TRBV30 and TRBJ2-3, with 8 bases aligning to TRBD2. The CDR3 has 14 amino acids. In germline, CDR1 is GTSNPN, CDR2 SVGIG (reference sequence). The V gene end was trimmed by 4 bases and the J gene end by 0 bases; junction bases not matched to a gene: 3. CDR3 in DNA: TGTGCCTGGAATCGGGGGGGGAGCACAGATACGCAGTATTTT. Amino acids: CAWNRGGSTDTQYF.

This clone was detected a few times. V gene TRBV4-1 combines with J gene TRBJ1-1; TRBD1 agrees at 7 bases. Germline-derived CDR1 and CDR2 are MGHRA and YSYEKL. The CDR3 runs to 15 residues. The ends lost 2 bases at V and 1 base at J; junction bases unmatched: 4. CDR3 bases: TGCGCCAGCAGCCAACCACGGACAGGGAACACTGAAGCTTTCTTT. Translation gives CASSQPRTGNTEAFF.

The chain joins TRBV5-1 to TRBJ2-7; TRBD1 might be the D (7 bases). From germline, CDR1 is SGHRS and CDR2 YFSETQ. This CDR3 contains 15 residues. V dropped 5 bases and J dropped 3 bases, with 18 bases sitting between them. In DNA form, the CDR3 reads TGCGCCAGCAGGGTTAACAGGGGAGGTTTCTACGAGCAGTACTTC. Translation gives CASRVNRGGFYEQYF.

As regards this clone: The junction departs from germline at one end; a sequencing error may be responsible. The V and J genes are TRBV7-3 and TRBJ2-1; perhaps TRBD1 as D (6 bases). CDR1 and CDR2 from the germline V gene are SGHTA and FQGTGA. CDR3 length: 15 residues. The CDR3, as DNA: TGTGTCAGCAGTTTTACGTCGGCAGGGGTGGGTGAGCAGTTCTTC. Translating gives CVSSFTSAGVGEQFF.

A few counts support this clone. The V and J genes are TRBV6-6 and TRBJ1-3, with 7 bases aligning to TRBD1. Germline V lookup: CDR1 MNHNY, CDR2 SVGAGI (reference sequence). The trim removed 10 bases at V and 1 base at J, leaving 10 bases unmatched. This CDR3 comprises 15 residues. The CDR3 nucleotides read TGTGCCACCGTGGACAGGTCCAGATCTGGAAACACCATATATTTT. Protein: CATVDRSRSGNTIYF.

CDR3 sequence: CASSPRQSNYGYTF. In DNA form, the CDR3 reads TGTGCCAGCAGTCCGAGACAGTCTAACTATGGCTACACCTTC. V is TRBV2 and J is TRBJ1-2, with D possibly TRBD1 on 5 matching bases. V shed 5 bases and J shed 0 bases, with 10 bases lying between them. Germline V gives CDR1 SNHLY, CDR2 FYNNEI. CDR3 length: 14 residues. Using reference TRBV2 and TRBJ1-2 for the parts outside the CDR3, the full variable domain is EPEVTQTPSHQVTQMGQEVILRCVPISNHLYFYWYRQILGQKVEFLVSFYNNEISEKSEIFDDQFSVERPDGSNFTLKIRSTKLEDSAMYFCASSPRQSNYGYTFGSGTRLTVV.

The J gene is TRBJ2-7, the V gene TRBV14, with TRBD2 identical over 10 bases. Germline CDR1 reads SGHDN; CDR2 reads FVKESK. J was trimmed by 11 bases and V by 4 bases; bases with no gene match: 11. CDR3 length: 14 residues. CDR3 in amino acids: CASSPRLAGGLEYF. CDR3 nucleotides: TGTGCCAGCAGCCCAAGACTAGCGGGCGGTTTGGAGTACTTC.

J is TRBJ2-7 and V is TRBV5-1; 7 nucleotides line up with TRBD1. Germline values: CDR1 SGHRS, CDR2 YFSETQ. The CDR3 is made up of 15 amino acids. The junction had 6 bases not matched to a gene; V was cut back by 0 bases and J by 3 bases. This chain's CDR3 is CASSLAGQEIYEQYF. CDR3 in DNA: TGCGCCAGCAGCTTGGCCGGACAGGAAATCTACGAGCAGTACTTC.